The clone carrying this T cell receptor (beta chain) was recorded a few times. The sample is drawn from a study of blood T cell repertoires in COVID-19. In the study overall: The United States, Italy and Spain provided the acute and convalescent COVID-19 samples.

The protocol was immunoSEQ multiplex PCR, while the TCRdb copy is restricted to in-frame clones and leaves out a portion. The repertoire includes about 70,000 clones, about four fifths of them detected once, and about 0.8% sits in the top ten. Germline V gives CDR1 ENHRY, CDR2 SYGVKD. Trimming removed 0 bases from V and 7 bases from J, with 15 bases in between. There are 15 residues in the CDR3. Input material: peripheral blood. V and J are TRBV10-3 and TRBJ1-2, with D hard to call. The clonotype originates from a woman between 65 and 79 years old with acute or convalescent COVID-19. The CDR3 protein is CAISESPSSSIGYTF. In DNA, the CDR3 is TGTGCCATCAGTGAGTCCCCTTCCTCTAGCATTGGCTACACCTTC.